The 22 T cell receptor beta chains below were found in one sample sequenced in a study of OX40 agonist ivuxolimab in advanced cancers. The table came from immunoSEQ multiplex PCR; TCRdb's copy has only in-frame clones and leaves some out. The sample holds 60,000 to 70,000 clones, around 88% seen once. The material sequenced was CD4+ or CD8+ T cells sorted from blood, taken in a trial of the OX40 agonist ivuxolimab. Every receptor here comes from an adult with an advanced solid tumor such as melanoma, head and neck, liver or kidney cancer.

The chain links TRBV7-2 to TRBJ2-1; a possible D gene is TRBD2 (5 bases). CDR3 length: 18 amino acids. V was clipped by 2 bases and J by 5 bases, with 22 bases between them. Germline CDR1 reads SGHTA; CDR2 reads FQGNSA. CDR3 sequence: CASSLPGFISDPNNEQFF. CDR3 DNA: TGTGCCAGCAGCTTACCGGGGTTTATAAGCGATCCTAACAATGAGCAGTTCTTC.

The chain has TRBV4-3 and TRBJ2-2; 8 nucleotides align to TRBD1. V shed 0 bases, J shed 8 bases, and the junction held 8 bases outside the gene matches. The CDR3 spans 16 residues. Germline V gives CDR1 LGHNA, CDR2 YSLEER. The CDR3 protein is CASSQETPRGLGELFF. The CDR3 nucleotides read TGCGCCAGCAGCCAAGAAACCCCCAGGGGGCTAGGGGAGCTGTTTTTT.

The chain employs TRBV11-3 and TRBJ1-3; D possibly corresponds to TRBD1 (6 bases). Per germline, CDR1 SGHNT and CDR2 YENEEA. The CDR3 is 15 residues long. Trimming removed 5 bases at V and 3 bases at J, with 14 bases between. The CDR3 sequence: CASSGPDRFGNTIYF. The CDR3, as DNA: TGTGCCAGCAGCGGTCCGGACAGATTTGGAAACACCATATATTTT.

The V and J genes are TRBV5-4 and TRBJ2-6; D assignment may be TRBD1 or TRBD2 (5 bases each). There are 16 residues in the CDR3. Germline CDR1 SGHNT, CDR2 YYREEE (reference sequence). Trimming pared 1 base from V and 0 bases from J, leaving 8 bases between. This chain's CDR3 is CASSLQGASGANVLTF. CDR3 sequence (DNA): TGTGCCAGCAGCTTGCAGGGAGCCTCTGGGGCCAACGTCCTGACTTTC.

The chain combines TRBV5-1 with TRBJ2-1; 7 positions match TRBD1. Germline CDR1 reads SGHRS; CDR2 reads YFSETQ. Trimming removed 4 bases from V and 2 bases from J; junction bases left unmatched: 6. The CDR3 is made up of 15 amino acids. The CDR3 region is CASSPQGSAYNEQFF. In DNA form, the CDR3 reads TGCGCCAGCAGCCCACAGGGGTCAGCCTACAATGAGCAGTTCTTC.

V usage is TRBV19 and J usage is TRBJ1-6; no firm D call. CDR3 length: 12 residues. V dropped 5 bases and J dropped 6 bases, with 5 bases sitting between them. Germline-derived CDR1 and CDR2 are LNHDA and SQIVND (reference sequence). The CDR3 DNA follows: TGTGCCAGTAGTCCTATTAATTCACCCCTCCACTTT. Its protein product is CASSPINSPLHF.

Only one count was recorded for this clone. For the CDR3, the DNA is TGTGCCAGCAGTGACACAGGGGGCGCGGGCTATGGCTACACCTTC. The encoded protein is CASSDTGGAGYGYTF. The chain employs TRBV25-1 and TRBJ1-2; 9 positions agree with TRBD1. J was trimmed by 4 bases and V by 3 bases; bases with no gene match: 6. CDR1 and CDR2 from the germline V gene are MGHDK and SYGVNS. The CDR3 totals 15 residues.

The V and J genes are TRBV28 and TRBJ2-2, with 9 positions matching TRBD2. Germline CDR1 is MDHEN and CDR2 is SYDVKM. This CDR3 comprises 16 residues. J lost 6 bases, V lost 11 bases, and 16 bases had no gene match. Here the CDR3 DNA reads TGTGCCCTGCCCTGGCTAGCGGGATGTTGTTCCGGGGAGCTGTTTTTT. Encoded protein: CALPWLAGCCSGELFF.

This clone was seen a few times. V usage is TRBV4-2 and J usage is TRBJ1-1; 7 nucleotides line up with TRBD1. J lost 7 bases, V lost 1 base, and 6 bases had no gene match. The CDR3 contains 14 residues. The germline CDR1 and CDR2 sequences are LGHNA and YNFKEQ. The CDR3 reads CASSQAGQGGEAFF. The CDR3 nucleotides are TGTGCCAGCAGCCAAGCCGGGCAGGGGGGTGAAGCTTTCTTT.

This clone appeared a few times. This rearrangement joins TRBV7-2 to TRBJ1-1; no firm D call. Trimming cost V 1 base and J 1 base, with 7 bases left between them. Per germline, CDR1 SGHTA and CDR2 FQGNSA. The CDR3 covers 14 residues. As DNA, the CDR3 is TGTGCCAGCAGCTTAGAGTTAGGGAACACTGAAGCTTTCTTT. Residues: CASSLELGNTEAFF.

Written as DNA, the CDR3 is TGTGCCAGCAGTGAAGACGTACGACAGGGACTCACCGGGGAGCTGTTTTTT. Translated: CASSEDVRQGLTGELFF. V usage is TRBV6-1 and J usage is TRBJ2-2; D possibly corresponds to TRBD1 (7 bases). V was clipped by 1 base and J by 4 bases, with 16 bases between them. The germline gives CDR1 MNHNS, CDR2 SASEGT. The CDR3 extends over 17 amino acids.

The chain employs TRBV28 and TRBJ2-3; D not certain. CDR1 MDHEN and CDR2 SYDVKM come from the germline V gene. The CDR3 runs 15 residues. V lost 4 bases and J 0 bases, leaving 11 bases between the germline ends. The CDR3 nucleotides read TGTGCCAGCAGTTCGAGAATTGGAAGCACAGATACGCAGTATTTT. It specifies CASSSRIGSTDTQYF.

This clone was counted once. CDR3 bases: TGTGCCAGCAGCCTAGCGGGAGTGAACTACAATGAGCAGTTCTTC. This translates into CASSLAGVNYNEQFF. V gene TRBV5-4 combines with J gene TRBJ2-1, with 10 bases fitting TRBD2. The CDR3 length is 15 residues. Germline V gene lookup returns CDR1 SGHNT and CDR2 YYREEE (reference sequence). V shed 4 bases, J shed 3 bases, and the junction held 4 bases outside the gene matches.

The rearrangement joins TRBV6-5 to TRBJ1-2; the D gene is possibly TRBD1 (5 bases). Trimming pared 7 bases from V and 5 bases from J, leaving 5 bases between. Germline V gene lookup returns CDR1 MNHEY and CDR2 SVGAGI. CDR3 size: 10 residues. This chain's CDR3 is CASKGYGYTF. CDR3 coding DNA: TGTGCCAGCAAGGGGTATGGCTACACCTTC.

This clone has a handful of counts. This sequence joins TRBV9 and TRBJ1-4; D is ambiguous. The CDR3 length is 14 residues. The V gene lost 2 bases and the J gene lost 8 bases, with 13 bases spanning the gap. Germline CDR1 SGDLS, CDR2 YYNGEE. CDR3 DNA: TGTGCCAGCAGCGTGACTGCATACGGGGAAAAACTGTTTTTT. It translates to CASSVTAYGEKLFF.

CDR3 sequence (DNA): TGTGCCAGCAGCCCCGGCCTGCGGTCCACAGATACGCAGTATTTT. Translation: CASSPGLRSTDTQYF. The V and J genes are TRBV7-8 and TRBJ2-3; D unresolved. V lost 5 bases to trimming and J lost 2 bases, with 14 bases between them. The germline V gene has CDR1 SGHVS and CDR2 FQNEAQ. The CDR3 spans 15 residues.

The rearrangement joins TRBV5-6 to TRBJ2-7; no clear D gene. This CDR3 region has 11 residues. The germline CDR1 and CDR2 sequences are SGHDT and YYEEEE. Trimming removed 2 bases at V and 7 bases at J, with 7 bases between. The CDR3 DNA follows: TGTGCCAGCAGCTTCGTAGCAGAGCAGTACTTC. Protein sequence: CASSFVAEQYF.

The gene calls are TRBV21-1 and TRBJ2-7; the D call TRBD1 from the table was never checked on the DNA. TRBV21-1 is annotated as a pseudogene. The CDR3 covers 15 residues. In DNA, the CDR3 is TGTGCCAGCAGCAATAACAGGGGCCGCCCCTACGAGCAGTACTTC. Amino acids: CASSNNRGRPYEQYF.

The chain uses TRBV28 and TRBJ1-2; no clear D gene. The length of the CDR3 is 14 residues. Trimming cost V 4 bases and J 3 bases, with 12 bases left between them. Germline V gives CDR1 MDHEN, CDR2 SYDVKM. This CDR3 is CASSSGSTYYGYTF. The CDR3 DNA reads as TGTGCCAGCAGTTCCGGGTCTACATACTATGGCTACACCTTC.

The sample holds one count of this clone. V gene TRBV10-2 combines with J gene TRBJ1-1; TRBD1 is a possible D gene (5 bases). The CDR3 runs to 13 residues. Per germline, CDR1 WSHSY and CDR2 SAAADI. V was pared by 7 bases and J by 4 bases, with 13 bases between. The CDR3 bases are TGCGCCAGCACCGAGGGTAGGGGCACTGAAGCTTTCTTT. Encoded protein: CASTEGRGTEAFF.

This chain links TRBV7-2 with TRBJ2-2; D gene unclear. CDR1 SGHTA and CDR2 FQGNSA come from the germline V gene. The CDR3 covers 15 residues. The V end lost 2 bases, the J end lost 5 bases, and 12 bases lay between the germline ends. Here the CDR3 reads CASSLSGGSTGELFF. In nucleotides, the CDR3 is TGTGCCAGCAGCTTATCGGGTGGATCTACCGGGGAGCTGTTTTTT.

This clone was counted once. The chain is built from TRBV9 and TRBJ2-5; TRBD2 agrees at 12 bases. Trimming at V came to 0 bases and at J to 2 bases, leaving 5 bases not matched to a gene. CDR1 SGDLS and CDR2 YYNGEE come from the germline V gene. The CDR3 totals 17 residues. For the CDR3, the DNA is TGTGCCAGCAGCGTAGCTGAGACTAGCGGGGGACAAGAGACCCAGTACTTC. This gives the protein CASSVAETSGGQETQYF.